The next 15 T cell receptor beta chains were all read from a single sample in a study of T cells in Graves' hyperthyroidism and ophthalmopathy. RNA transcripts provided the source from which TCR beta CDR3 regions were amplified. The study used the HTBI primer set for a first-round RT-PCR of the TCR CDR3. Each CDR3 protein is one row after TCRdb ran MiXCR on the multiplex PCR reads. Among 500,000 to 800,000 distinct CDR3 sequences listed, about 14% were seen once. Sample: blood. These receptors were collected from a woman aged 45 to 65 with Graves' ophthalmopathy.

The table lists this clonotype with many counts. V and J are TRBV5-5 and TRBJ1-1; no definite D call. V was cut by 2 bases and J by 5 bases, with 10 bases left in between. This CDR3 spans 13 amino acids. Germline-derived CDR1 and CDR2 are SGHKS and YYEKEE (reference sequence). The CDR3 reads CASSFGLGTEAFF. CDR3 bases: TGTGCCAGCAGCTTCGGGTTGGGGACTGAAGCTTTCTTT. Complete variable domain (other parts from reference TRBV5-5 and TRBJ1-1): DAGVTQSPTHLIKTRGQQVTLRCSPISGHKSVSWYQQVLGQGPQFIFQYYEKEERGRGNFPDRFSARQFPNYSSELNVNALLLGDSALYLCASSFGLGTEAFFGQGTRLTVV.

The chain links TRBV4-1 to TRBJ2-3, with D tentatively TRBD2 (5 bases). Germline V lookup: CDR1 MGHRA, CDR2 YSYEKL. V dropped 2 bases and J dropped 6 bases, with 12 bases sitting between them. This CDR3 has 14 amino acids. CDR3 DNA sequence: TGCGCCAGCAGCCAACAACTAGGTCTGGATACGCAGTATTTT. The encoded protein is CASSQQLGLDTQYF.

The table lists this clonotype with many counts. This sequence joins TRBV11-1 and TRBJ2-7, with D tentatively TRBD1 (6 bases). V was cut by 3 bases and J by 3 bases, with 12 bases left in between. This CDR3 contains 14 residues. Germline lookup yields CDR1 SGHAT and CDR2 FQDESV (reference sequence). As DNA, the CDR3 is TGTGCCAGCAGCTTCGCCGGGACAAACTACGAGCAGTACTTC. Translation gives CASSFAGTNYEQYF.

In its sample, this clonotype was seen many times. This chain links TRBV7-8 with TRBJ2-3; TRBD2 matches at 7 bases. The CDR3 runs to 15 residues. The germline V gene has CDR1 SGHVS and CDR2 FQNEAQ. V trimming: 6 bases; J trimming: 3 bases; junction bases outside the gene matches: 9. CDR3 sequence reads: CASSPNVGGTDTQYF. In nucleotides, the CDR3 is TGTGCCAGCAGTCCTAATGTCGGGGGGACAGATACGCAGTATTTT.

The CDR3 sequence: CASSIGYSGGRNNEQFF. CDR3 nucleotides: TGTGCCAGTAGTATAGGGTATTCGGGAGGACGTAACAATGAGCAGTTCTTC. The chain combines TRBV19 with TRBJ2-1, with 7 positions matching TRBD2. CDR3 length equals 17 residues. V lost 1 base, J lost 5 bases, and 11 bases stayed unmatched. Germline lookup yields CDR1 LNHDA and CDR2 SQIVND (reference sequence).

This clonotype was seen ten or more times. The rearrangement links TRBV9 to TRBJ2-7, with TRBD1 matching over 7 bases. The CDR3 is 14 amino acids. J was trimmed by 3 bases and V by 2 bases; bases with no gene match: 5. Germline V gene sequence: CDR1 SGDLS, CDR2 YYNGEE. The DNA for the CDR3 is TGTGCCAGCAGCGTTACCGGGACAGACTACGAGCAGTACTTC. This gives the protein CASSVTGTDYEQYF.

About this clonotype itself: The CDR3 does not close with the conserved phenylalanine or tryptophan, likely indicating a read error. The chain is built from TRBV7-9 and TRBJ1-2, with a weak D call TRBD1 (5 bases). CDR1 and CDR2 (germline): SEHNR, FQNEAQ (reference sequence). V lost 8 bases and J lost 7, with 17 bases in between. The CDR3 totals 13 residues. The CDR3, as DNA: TGTGCCAGCCTTGGGGGTCGGGGGACTGGCTACACCCTC. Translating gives CASLGGRGTGYTL.

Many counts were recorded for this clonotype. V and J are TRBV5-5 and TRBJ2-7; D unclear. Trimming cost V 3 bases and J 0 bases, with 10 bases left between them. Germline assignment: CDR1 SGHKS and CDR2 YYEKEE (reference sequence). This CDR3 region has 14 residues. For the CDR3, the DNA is TGTGCCAGCAGCTCTGGACGGAGCTCCTACGAGCAGTACTTC. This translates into CASSSGRSSYEQYF.

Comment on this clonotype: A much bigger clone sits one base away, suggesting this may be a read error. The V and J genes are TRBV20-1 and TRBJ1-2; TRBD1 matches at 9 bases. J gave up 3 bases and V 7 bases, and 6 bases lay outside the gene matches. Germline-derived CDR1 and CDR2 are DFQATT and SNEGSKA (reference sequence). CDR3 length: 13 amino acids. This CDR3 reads CSVMDRGDYGYTF. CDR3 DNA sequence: TGCAGTGTTATGGACAGGGGAGACTATGGCTACACCTTC.

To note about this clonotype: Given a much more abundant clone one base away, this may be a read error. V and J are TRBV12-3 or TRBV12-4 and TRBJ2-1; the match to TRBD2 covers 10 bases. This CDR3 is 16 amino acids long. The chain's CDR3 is CTSSPELAGPYNEQFF. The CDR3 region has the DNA TGTACCAGCAGTCCAGAACTAGCGGGGCCTTACAATGAGCAGTTCTTC.

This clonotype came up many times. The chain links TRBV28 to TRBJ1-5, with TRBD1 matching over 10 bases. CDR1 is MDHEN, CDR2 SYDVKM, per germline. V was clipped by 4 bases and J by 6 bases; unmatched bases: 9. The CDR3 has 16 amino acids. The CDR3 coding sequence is TGTGCCAGCAGTTACTCTCCGGGACAGGGGCTTCAGCCCCAGCATTTT. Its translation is CASSYSPGQGLQPQHF.

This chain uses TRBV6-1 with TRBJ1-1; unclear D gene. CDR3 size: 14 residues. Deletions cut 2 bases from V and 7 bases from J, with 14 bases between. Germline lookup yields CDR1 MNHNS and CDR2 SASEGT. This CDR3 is CASSEIAAVLEAFF. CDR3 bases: TGTGCCAGCAGTGAAATCGCTGCGGTCCTTGAAGCTTTCTTT.

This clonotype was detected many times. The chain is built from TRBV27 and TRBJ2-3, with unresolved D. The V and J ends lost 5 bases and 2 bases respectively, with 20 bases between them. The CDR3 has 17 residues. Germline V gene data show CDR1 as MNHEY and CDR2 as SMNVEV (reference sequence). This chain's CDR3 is CASSTSADLLTTDTQYF. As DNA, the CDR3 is TGTGCCAGCAGTACCTCAGCCGACTTACTTACCACAGATACGCAGTATTTT.

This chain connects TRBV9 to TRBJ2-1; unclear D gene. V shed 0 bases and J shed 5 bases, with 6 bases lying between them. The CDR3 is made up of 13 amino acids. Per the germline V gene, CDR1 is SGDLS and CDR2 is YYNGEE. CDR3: CASSVGAHNEQFF. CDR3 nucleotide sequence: TGTGCCAGCAGCGTAGGGGCTCACAATGAGCAGTTCTTC.

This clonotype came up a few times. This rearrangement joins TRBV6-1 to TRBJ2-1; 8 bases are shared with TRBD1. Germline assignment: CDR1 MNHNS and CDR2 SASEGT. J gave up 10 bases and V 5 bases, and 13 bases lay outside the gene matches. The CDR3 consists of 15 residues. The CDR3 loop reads CASSPRTGLRGEQFF. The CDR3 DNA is TGTGCCAGCAGTCCCCGGACAGGGCTACGTGGGGAGCAGTTCTTC.